The 28 T cell receptor beta chains listed next were all sequenced from one sample in a study of cytomegalovirus exposure and HLA in healthy donors. Primers: 60 Vbeta forward and 13 Jbeta reverse. Using immunoSEQ multiplex PCR, the repertoire was profiled, and TCRdb retains in-frame clones only, with some absent. The data hold approximately 100,000 clones, with 60% to 80% observed a single time. Material: PBMCs. The receptor set was obtained from a man aged 55 to 70 in good health and CMV-seropositive.

This chain uses TRBV4-3 with TRBJ2-2; D is uncertain. Germline CDR1 LGHNA, CDR2 YSLEER. V was cut by 6 bases and J by 3 bases, with 5 bases left in between. This CDR3 comprises 12 residues. The CDR3 DNA sequence: TGCGCCAGCAGGGCTTACACCGGGGAGCTGTTTTTT. It codes for CASRAYTGELFF.

This clone was detected only a few times. Its ends do not fully match the called genes, so a read error is possible. V gene TRBV5-6 combines with J gene TRBJ2-1, with 7 bases fitting TRBD1. CDR3 size: 12 residues. Germline CDR1 reads SGHDT; CDR2 reads YYEEEE. The CDR3 region has the DNA TGTGCCAGCAGCTTGAGAAGGACAGGAACGGTCTTC. This sequence encodes CASSLRRTGTVF.

V usage is TRBV5-1 and J usage is TRBJ2-4; TRBD1 agrees at 8 bases. With V trimmed by 4 bases and J by 3 bases, 6 bases remained unmatched. The germline CDR1 and CDR2 sequences are SGHRS and YFSETQ. This CDR3 has 15 amino acids. The CDR3 sequence is CASSLQGGDKNIQYF. The CDR3 DNA reads TGCGCCAGCAGCCTACAGGGGGGCGACAAAAACATTCAGTACTTC.

This chain joins TRBV11-2 and TRBJ2-3; D remains unclear. Trimming pared 6 bases from V and 3 bases from J, leaving 19 bases between. This CDR3 region has 16 residues. Germline V CDR1 and CDR2: SGHAT, FQNNGV. Written as DNA, the CDR3 is TGTGCCAGCAGTCGAAGAGGAGTCAGCCAGACAGATACGCAGTATTTT. Translation: CASSRRGVSQTDTQYF.

The genes are TRBV27 and TRBJ1-1, with 7 bases identical to TRBD1. This CDR3 has 13 residues. Trimming took 0 bases from V and 7 from J; bases not matched to a gene: 2. The V gene's germline CDR1 is MNHEY and CDR2 SMNVEV (reference sequence). CDR3 sequence (DNA): TGTGCCAGCAGTTTATCGGGACAGAGTGAAGCTTTCTTT. Translation: CASSLSGQSEAFF.

The chain employs TRBV7-2 and TRBJ2-3; 11 positions agree with TRBD1. CDR3 length equals 15 residues. In germline, CDR1 is SGHTA, CDR2 FQGNSA. Trimming took 5 bases from V and 5 from J; bases not matched to a gene: 6. The CDR3 region is CASSAGQGAVDTQYF. The CDR3 nucleotides are TGTGCCAGCAGCGCCGGACAGGGGGCGGTAGATACGCAGTATTTT.

This chain joins TRBV1 and TRBJ2-5; the D segment call TRBD2 is taken from the table without a DNA check. TRBV1 is flagged as a pseudogene. The CDR3 runs to 17 residues. CDR3 in amino acids: CTSSQDKDSGGEETQYF. In DNA, the CDR3 is TGCACCAGCAGCCAAGATAAGGATAGCGGGGGGGAAGAGACCCAGTACTTC.

This chain uses TRBV18 with TRBJ1-6; the D gene is possibly TRBD1 (5 bases). The CDR3 has 15 residues. The ends were cut back, 1 base at V and 9 bases at J, with 13 bases in the middle. The germline CDR1 and CDR2 sequences are KGHSH and LQKENI. This CDR3 reads CASSPLQGKGSPLHF. The CDR3 DNA sequence: TGTGCCAGCTCACCACTCCAGGGCAAAGGTTCACCCCTCCACTTT.

The rearrangement uses TRBV30 and TRBJ2-4; TRBD1 agrees at 8 bases. The J segment lost 5 bases and the V segment lost 4 bases, leaving 7 bases of the junction unmatched. The CDR3 is 14 amino acids. The germline V gene encodes CDR1 GTSNPN and CDR2 SVGIG (reference sequence). The CDR3 coding sequence is TGTGCCTGGAACCGACAGGGGCCCCAAAACATTCAGTACTTC. Protein: CAWNRQGPQNIQYF.

The chain links TRBV5-4 to TRBJ1-2; D may be TRBD1 (6 bases). The germline CDR1 and CDR2 sequences are SGHNT and YYREEE (reference sequence). V dropped 0 bases and J dropped 2 bases, with 8 bases sitting between them. The CDR3 runs to 14 residues. Here the CDR3 DNA reads TGTGCCAGCAGCTTGGGGGGGCGGAACTATGGCTACACCTTC. It yields the protein CASSLGGRNYGYTF.

This chain connects TRBV27 to TRBJ2-3, with 8 bases identical to TRBD1. CDR1 and CDR2 (germline): MNHEY, SMNVEV (reference sequence). The ends lost 4 bases at V and 1 base at J; junction bases unmatched: 1. CDR3 length: 14 amino acids. The CDR3 protein is CASSSTGGTDTQYF. The CDR3 nucleotides read TGTGCCAGCAGTTCGACAGGGGGCACAGATACGCAGTATTTT.

This chain joins TRBV5-1 and TRBJ1-6; 7 positions agree with TRBD1. Trimming at V came to 2 bases and at J to 9 bases, leaving 8 bases not matched to a gene. CDR1 and CDR2 from the germline V gene are SGHRS and YFSETQ. This CDR3 spans 15 amino acids. DNA of the CDR3: TGCGCCAGCAGCTTAGGGGACAGTGCCATTTCACCCCTCCACTTT. Amino acid sequence: CASSLGDSAISPLHF.

This chain joins TRBV21-1 and TRBJ1-5; the table calls TRBD1, which could not be checked here. TRBV21-1 is assigned pseudogene status. CDR3 size: 14 residues. CDR3 residues: CASTRGDPNQPQHF. CDR3 DNA: TGTGCCAGCACCAGGGGAGACCCCAATCAGCCCCAGCATTTT.

The chain links TRBV10-2 to TRBJ2-1; 11 bases agree with TRBD1. V shed 8 bases and J 5 bases; nucleotides not matched to a gene: 14. Germline lookup yields CDR1 WSHSY and CDR2 SAAADI. The CDR3 loop spans 17 amino acids. The CDR3 DNA reads as TGCGCCAGCGCTTTTCCGGACAGGGGGCGTCGCGACAATGAGCAGTTCTTC. The encoded protein is CASAFPDRGRRDNEQFF.

The chain couples TRBV19 to TRBJ2-7, with TRBD1 matching over 11 bases. Germline loops: CDR1 LNHDA, CDR2 SQIVND (reference sequence). The V and J ends lost 10 bases and 7 bases, in that order; junction bases with no gene match: 12. The CDR3 is made up of 14 amino acids. The CDR3 loop is CATSPGQGVTEQYF. The CDR3 nucleotides are TGTGCCACCTCACCGGGACAGGGGGTTACAGAGCAGTACTTC. The whole variable domain, filled in from reference TRBV19 and TRBJ2-7, reads DGGITQSPKYLFRKEGQNVTLSCEQNLNHDAMYWYRQDPGQGLRLIYYSQIVNDFQKGDIAEGYSVSREKKESFPLTVTSAQKNPTAFYLCATSPGQGVTEQYFGPGTRLTVT.

The chain links TRBV7-3 to TRBJ2-5; 10 nucleotides line up with TRBD1. Germline CDR1 SGHTA, CDR2 FQGTGA. The CDR3 loop spans 15 amino acids. With V trimmed by 4 bases and J by 6 bases, 8 bases remained unmatched. CDR3 nucleotide sequence: TGTGCCAGCAGCTCGACAGGGGGCGCGGAAAAGACCCAGTACTTC. Its translation is CASSSTGGAEKTQYF.

This sequence joins TRBV6-5 and TRBJ2-7; a weak D match, TRBD2 (5 bases). CDR3 length: 11 amino acids. V lost 10 bases, J lost 3 bases, and 10 bases lay in between. Germline V CDR1 and CDR2: MNHEY, SVGAGI. The CDR3 sequence is CATIRGYEQYF. The CDR3, as DNA: TGTGCCACAATCCGGGGCTACGAGCAGTACTTC.

This clone has a handful of counts. J is TRBJ1-4 and V is TRBV28, with 7 bases fitting TRBD1. From germline, CDR1 is MDHEN and CDR2 SYDVKM. The CDR3 is made up of 15 amino acids. V lost 4 bases and J lost 1; bases outside the gene matches: 3. For the CDR3, the DNA is TGTGCCAGCAGTTCGACAGGGCAAACTAATGAAAAACTGTTTTTT. Translating it yields CASSSTGQTNEKLFF.

The chain recombines TRBV28 with TRBJ1-5, with D perhaps matching TRBD1 (5 bases). The V end lost 2 bases, the J end lost 6 bases, and 14 bases lay between the germline ends. From germline, CDR1 is MDHEN and CDR2 SYDVKM. CDR3 length: 15 residues. This CDR3 reads CASSLHRGSGQPQHF. The CDR3 nucleotides are TGTGCCAGCAGTTTACATCGGGGGTCCGGTCAGCCCCAGCATTTT.

CDR3 DNA: TGTGCCAGCACTCGGACTAGCGGGGGGGCGGGAGGCCCGTTCTTC. It is translated as CASTRTSGGAGGPFF. This chain links TRBV28 with TRBJ2-1; 15 bases map to TRBD2. The germline CDR1 and CDR2 sequences are MDHEN and SYDVKM. The trim removed 7 bases at V and 15 bases at J, leaving 13 bases unmatched. The CDR3 covers 15 residues.

This clone was found a few times. The genes are TRBV14 and TRBJ1-6; TRBD1 is a possible D gene (5 bases). Trimming removed 4 bases from V and 7 bases from J, with 14 bases in between. The CDR3 sequence is 15 residues long. CDR1 and CDR2 from the germline V gene are SGHDN and FVKESK. This chain's CDR3 is CASSPSGGGNSPLHF. The CDR3 DNA follows: TGTGCCAGCAGCCCCAGCGGGGGAGGAAATTCACCCCTCCACTTT.

This clone has a handful of counts. The CDR3 DNA sequence: TGTGCCAGCAGCTTTATCAGCGGGGGAATTCGTGAGCAGTTCTTC. Translated: CASSFISGGIREQFF. The chain carries TRBV7-9 and TRBJ2-1; 8 nucleotides line up with TRBD2. The CDR3 spans 15 residues. V shed 3 bases and J 9 bases; nucleotides not matched to a gene: 10. Germline assignment: CDR1 SEHNR and CDR2 FQNEAQ (reference sequence).

V usage is TRBV6-5 and J usage is TRBJ2-7; D may be TRBD1 (8 bases). V was trimmed by 2 bases and J by 1 base, leaving 15 bases between them. The V gene's germline CDR1 is MNHEY and CDR2 SVGAGI. The CDR3 has 16 residues. The CDR3 region is CASSYHGQGGSYEQYF. DNA for the CDR3: TGTGCCAGCAGTTACCACGGACAGGGAGGGTCCTACGAGCAGTACTTC.

This clone was seen a handful of times. This sequence joins TRBV6-1 and TRBJ1-1; possibly TRBD1 for D (6 bases). The germline CDR1 and CDR2 sequences are MNHNS and SASEGT. V was shortened by 8 bases and J by 1 base, with 17 bases between the two germline ends. The CDR3 has 15 amino acids. The CDR3 here is CASRETGIPNTEAFF. The DNA for the CDR3 is TGTGCCAGCCGCGAAACAGGGATTCCGAACACTGAAGCTTTCTTT.

The chain links TRBV30 to TRBJ1-5; D ambiguous. The germline CDR1 and CDR2 sequences are GTSNPN and SVGIG (reference sequence). Trimming left V 0 bases short and J 4 bases short, with 10 bases between. The CDR3 consists of 14 residues. This CDR3 reads CAWSVWGGNQPQHF. The CDR3 DNA follows: TGTGCCTGGAGTGTATGGGGAGGGAATCAGCCCCAGCATTTT.

J is TRBJ1-1 and V is TRBV6-6, with 9 bases fitting TRBD1. In germline, CDR1 is MNHNY, CDR2 SVGAGI (reference sequence). The length of the CDR3 is 13 residues. V was pared by 5 bases and J by 8 bases, with 6 bases of the junction left unmatched. In DNA, the CDR3 is TGTGCCAGCAGTAAATGGGGGACAGGGGAAGCTTTCTTT. Translation: CASSKWGTGEAFF.

This clone occurred a few times. This chain links TRBV2 with TRBJ1-1; 7 nucleotides line up with TRBD1. The trim removed 3 bases at V and 5 bases at J, leaving 6 bases unmatched. Germline CDR1 is SNHLY and CDR2 is FYNNEI. The CDR3 spans 14 residues. The CDR3 spells CASSERGLWTEAFF. The DNA of the CDR3 is TGTGCCAGCAGTGAGAGGGGGCTATGGACTGAAGCTTTCTTT.

The chain recombines TRBV28 with TRBJ1-2; D is ambiguous. The germline gives CDR1 MDHEN, CDR2 SYDVKM. The CDR3 covers 12 residues. V lost 7 bases to trimming and J lost 5 bases, with 11 bases between them. The CDR3 DNA reads as TGTGCCAGCAACTCCCCCTTTTATGGCTACACCTTC. Its protein is CASNSPFYGYTF.